This T cell receptor beta chain was retrieved from a study of shared clonotypes between healthy human individuals. Researchers partitioned CD4+ cells into CD45RA+ naive and CD45RA-negative memory subsets. CDR1 SGDLS and CDR2 YYNGEE come from the germline V gene. J was trimmed by 5 bases and V by 4 bases; bases with no gene match: 14. The CDR3 totals 16 residues. General observations from the study: For naive CD4 cells, approximately 5% of clonotypes were shared across a handful of donors.

Using around 180 ng DNA, around 30,000 T cell genomes, the sorted-subset replicate PCRs were run. The method was immunoSEQ multiplex PCR; TCRdb's version includes in-frame clones alone and lacks a portion of them. The table records 300,000 to 400,000 clones, around 72% of them present only once. Comments on this clone: Its antigen is still unknown.

The rearrangement joins TRBV9 to TRBJ2-5; 7 nucleotides line up with TRBD2. The sequencing input was memory CD4+ T cells sorted from blood. Noted subset: CD45RA-negative fraction. The source of this sequence is a man aged 30 to 39 in good health. In nucleotides, the CDR3 is TGTGCCAGCAGCCCCCACTCGCGGGAGCAGCGGGAGACCCAGTACTTC. It yields the protein CASSPHSREQRETQYF.